This T cell receptor beta chain was captured by sequencing in a study of graft-versus-host responses after intestinal transplantation (TCRdb year 2021). Broadly, across the study: The transplants that recipients got were multivisceral, liver-intestinal, or isolated intestinal. To identify alloreactive clones, pre-transplant mixed lymphocyte reaction products were sequenced and compared with unstimulated pre-transplant donor and recipient T cells. Donor T cell macrochimerism was defined as a peak of at least 4% donor T cells among recipient peripheral blood mononuclear cells. The cohort enrolled about two dozen intestinal transplant recipients including one retransplant, and a few patients lacking pretransplant specimens were excluded. Bulk TCR-beta CDR3 sequencing was used to track graft-versus-host and host-versus-graft alloreactive T cell clones in the graft, circulation and bone marrow after intestinal transplantation. Anti-thymocyte globulin induction was given to all recipients, followed by maintenance tacrolimus and steroids for about 3 years. Rather than going through the commercial service, samples from three later patients were sequenced in-house on an Illumina MiSeq and processed with MiXCR. The paper's findings and limits, for the study overall: Patients with donor T cell macrochimerism had high GvH to HvG T cell clonal ratios in their allografts. Early after transplant, declines in HvG clones were associated with peak levels of circulating GvH clones. GvH clones were detected in recipient bone marrow, and some appeared earlier in ileal mucosa or blood, consistent with an intestinal mucosal origin. The conclusions were limited by the relatively low number and heterogeneity of the intestinal transplant patients.

What the time point label conveys for this sample: cells obtained before transplantation from donor or recipient. CD3+CD4+ and CD3+CD8+ populations were FACS-sorted from unstimulated pre-transplant donor and recipient cells taken from spleen or lymph nodes. As for this clone: Which antigen it targets is not known. Base qualities are missing; no much larger clone stands one base away.

V loses 8 bases of germline sequence and J loses 1 base, and the interval between the two ends is 14 bases. The CDR3 spans 15 residues, from the cysteine through the phenylalanine. Only the CDR3 DNA stays, 45 bases, in frame from base 1. The germline V gene sets CDR1 to ENHRY and CDR2 to SYGVKD. Receptor libraries were prepared by the immunoSEQ multiplex PCR assay. For most patients, genomic DNA was isolated with the Qiagen DNeasy Blood and Tissue Kit and shipped frozen to Adaptive Biotechnologies for TCR sequencing. Adaptive Biotechnologies carried out high-throughput TCR-beta CDR3 sequencing of genomic DNA for most patients. On the study's bioinformatics: Adaptive's ImmunoSEQ software was the source of the TCR sequencing data for 18 patients, while three other patients were processed with MiXCR and VDJtools. To correct CD4 versus CD8 sorting errors, sequences present in both subsets at a frequency ratio below 5:1 were removed. CDR3 nucleotide sequences shared by donor and recipient were removed because the origin of these sequences could not be assigned. At least 2-fold expansion over unstimulated cells and a minimum CFSE-low frequency of 0.002% (template counts) or 0.001% (read counts) were required for clones to be classified as alloreactive. Clones detected in sequenced pre-transplant spleen, lymph node, or MLR CFSE-low populations of the donor or recipient were defined as mappable. The cumulative frequency of alloreactive clones was calculated as a percentage of all sequences, weighted by copy number. TCRdb's version of the immuneACCESS table is confined to in-frame rearrangements and falls short of the full clone set. An unresolved V gene accounts for under half of the shortfall where checked; the remainder is of unknown origin. V and J calls and clone size follow that table, whereas D and trimming were derived from the DNA. Counted in this sample were some 140,000 clones; approximately 92% of them appeared once. The ten biggest clones cover around 0.16% of the sample.

This receptor chain uses TRBV10-3 and TRBJ2-2; a tentative D match to TRBD2 spans 6 bases. This TCR derives from a human donor who received an intestinal transplant. Sequencing was performed on unstimulated CD4+ T cells sorted from spleen or lymph node cells, taken before intestinal transplant. CDR3 reads: CAIAGEGGNTGELFF. The DNA sequence is given as TGTGCCATCGCAGGCGAGGGAGGGAACACCGGGGAGCTGTTTTTT.